Sequencing of this T cell receptor beta chain was carried out in a study of blood T cell repertoires in COVID-19. Whole-study context: Material from acute and convalescent COVID-19 was sourced from the United States, Italy and Spain.

Those enrolled in Seattle joined during active infection and were followed longitudinally afterward. Sequencing used immunoSEQ multiplex PCR; TCRdb keeps in-frame clones, though not all of them. This repertoire shows roughly 200,000 clones, about 88% found once; its top ten account for about 10%. Germline V gives CDR1 LGHNA, CDR2 YNFKEQ. Trimming cost V 2 bases and J 6 bases; bases outside gene matches: 2. The CDR3 is 13 residues long. This chain joins TRBV4-2 and TRBJ2-7; 9 bases map to TRBD1. Material: peripheral blood. The receptor's source is a woman aged 50 to 60 with COVID-19, enrolled during active disease. The CDR3 nucleotides read TGTGCCAGCAGCCAATCACAGGGGGCCGAGCAGTACTTC. Translated, it gives CASSQSQGAEQYF.